The rows below give T cell receptor beta chains drawn from one sample of a study of blood T cell repertoires in COVID-19. Assay used: immunoSEQ multiplex PCR; TCRdb lists only in-frame clones, some missing. The repertoire holds about 130,000 clones, 75% to 90% seen once, with roughly 2.3% in the top ten. Sequenced material: PBMCs or T cells enriched from blood (not recorded which). These receptors came from a woman aged 50 to 65 who had recovered from COVID-19. Each CDR3 is given with its conserved first and last residue. Each record gives: D gene, V gene, clone size, J gene, CDR3 DNA, CDR3 protein. A D gene is named only where the DNA matches it firmly. Clone size is shown for a subset of rows, as once, few, many or a class of expanded clone.

d_gene: NA; v_gene: TRBV5-8; abundance: NA; j_gene: TRBJ2-1; CDR3nt: TGTGCCAGCAGGCCGCCAGTCTACAATGAGCAGTTCTTC; CDR3aa: CASRPPVYNEQFF
d_gene: TRBD2; v_gene: TRBV7-8; abundance: NA; j_gene: TRBJ2-1; CDR3nt: TGTGCCAGCAGCTTAGGCTCGGGACTAGCGGGGTCTGAGCAGTTCTTC; CDR3aa: CASSLGSGLAGSEQFF
d_gene: TRBD2; v_gene: TRBV4-3; abundance: NA; j_gene: TRBJ2-3; CDR3nt: TGCGCCAGCAGCCAAGAGCAAGCGGGGAGTGGAGATACGCAGTATTTT; CDR3aa: CASSQEQAGSGDTQYF
d_gene: TRBD2; v_gene: TRBV5-8; abundance: NA; j_gene: TRBJ2-3; CDR3nt: TGTGCCAGCAGCCCTCAGGGGGGACTAGCGGGAAAGGATACGCAGTATTTT; CDR3aa: CASSPQGGLAGKDTQYF
d_gene: TRBD2; v_gene: TRBV14; abundance: NA; j_gene: TRBJ2-3; CDR3nt: TGTGCCAGCAGCCAAAGTCGGGGAGGGTTCACAGATACGCAGTATTTT; CDR3aa: CASSQSRGGFTDTQYF
d_gene: NA; v_gene: TRBV19; abundance: NA; j_gene: TRBJ2-6; CDR3nt: TGTGCCAGTAGTATCTCAGGTTCCTCTGGGGCCAACGTCCTGACTTTC; CDR3aa: CASSISGSSGANVLTF
d_gene: NA; v_gene: TRBV7-3; abundance: once; j_gene: TRBJ1-3; CDR3nt: TGTGCCAGCAGCCCCCGGGACATAATCTCTGGAAACACCATATATTTT; CDR3aa: CASSPRDIISGNTIYF
d_gene: TRBD1; v_gene: TRBV4-1; abundance: NA; j_gene: TRBJ2-7; CDR3nt: TGCGCCAGCAGCCAGCCGGGACAGGGGTCGTACGAGCAGTACTTC; CDR3aa: CASSQPGQGSYEQYF
d_gene: NA; v_gene: TRBV6-2/TRBV6-3; abundance: NA; j_gene: TRBJ1-1; CDR3nt: TGTGCCAGCAGTTATAACACGAACACTGAAGCTTTCTTT; CDR3aa: CASSYNTNTEAFF
d_gene: NA; v_gene: TRBV7-9; abundance: NA; j_gene: TRBJ2-7; CDR3nt: TGTGCCAGCAGCCCGAGCTCCTACGAGCAGTACTTC; CDR3aa: CASSPSSYEQYF
d_gene: TRBD1; v_gene: TRBV5-1; abundance: NA; j_gene: TRBJ1-1; CDR3nt: TGCGCCAGCAGCTCAGGGGGGCAGGCGTGGAACACTGAAGCTTTCTTT; CDR3aa: CASSSGGQAWNTEAFF
d_gene: TRBD1; v_gene: TRBV14; abundance: NA; j_gene: TRBJ2-7; CDR3nt: TGTGCCAGCAGCCCCTACCGGGACAGCTCCTACGAGCAGTACTTC; CDR3aa: CASSPYRDSSYEQYF
d_gene: TRBD1; v_gene: TRBV5-6; abundance: NA; j_gene: TRBJ1-5; CDR3nt: TGTGCCAGCAGTCATCTAGGGACAGACAATCAGCCCCAGCATTTT; CDR3aa: CASSHLGTDNQPQHF
d_gene: TRBD1; v_gene: TRBV20-1; abundance: NA; j_gene: TRBJ2-7; CDR3nt: TGCAGTGCTAGTCGACAGGGATACGAGCAGTACTTC; CDR3aa: CSASRQGYEQYF
d_gene: NA; v_gene: TRBV30; abundance: NA; j_gene: TRBJ1-1; CDR3nt: TGTGCCTGGAGTGGACCAGGGTCTTGGGGTGAAGCTTTCTTT; CDR3aa: CAWSGPGSWGEAFF
d_gene: NA; v_gene: TRBV28; abundance: NA; j_gene: TRBJ2-7; CDR3nt: TGTGCCAGCAGTTTAGCAGGGATCTCCTACGAGCAGTACTTC; CDR3aa: CASSLAGISYEQYF
d_gene: TRBD2; v_gene: TRBV3-1/TRBV3-2; abundance: few; j_gene: TRBJ2-2; CDR3nt: TGTGCCAGCAGACGGACTAGCGGGGCAAAATCGAACACCGGGGAGCTGTTTTTT; CDR3aa: CASRRTSGAKSNTGELFF
d_gene: TRBD2; v_gene: TRBV19; abundance: NA; j_gene: TRBJ2-7; CDR3nt: TGTGCCAGTAGTATTTTGTTGGGCCTAGCGGGCTCCTACGAGCAGTACTTC; CDR3aa: CASSILLGLAGSYEQYF
d_gene: NA; v_gene: TRBV7-6; abundance: NA; j_gene: TRBJ2-5; CDR3nt: TGTGCCAGCAGCGAGAACAGGGCGCAAGAGACCCAGTACTTC; CDR3aa: CASSENRAQETQYF
d_gene: TRBD1; v_gene: TRBV20-1; abundance: NA; j_gene: TRBJ2-7; CDR3nt: TGCAGTGCTAGTCAAGAGGGGACAGGAATTTCATACGAGCAGTACTTC; CDR3aa: CSASQEGTGISYEQYF
d_gene: TRBD2; v_gene: TRBV5-6; abundance: NA; j_gene: TRBJ2-1; CDR3nt: TGTGCCAGCAGCTCACCCGGGACTAGCGGGGATGAGCAGTTCTTC; CDR3aa: CASSSPGTSGDEQFF
d_gene: NA; v_gene: TRBV3-1/TRBV3-2; abundance: NA; j_gene: TRBJ2-1; CDR3nt: TGTGCCAGCAGCCAAGTCATCGGTTACAATGAGCAGTTCTTC; CDR3aa: CASSQVIGYNEQFF
d_gene: NA; v_gene: TRBV7-9; abundance: NA; j_gene: TRBJ2-7; CDR3nt: TGTGCCAGCAGCCATTGGTCAGGGGACGGTTTTAGCTCCTACGAGCAGTACTTC; CDR3aa: CASSHWSGDGFSSYEQYF
d_gene: NA; v_gene: TRBV9; abundance: NA; j_gene: TRBJ2-7; CDR3nt: TGTGCCAGCAGCGGACTAGTACAGGACGAGCAGTACTTC; CDR3aa: CASSGLVQDEQYF
d_gene: NA; v_gene: TRBV4-3; abundance: NA; j_gene: TRBJ2-1; CDR3nt: TGCGCCAGCAGCCAAGAGCGGCCCTCCTACAATGAGCAGTTCTTC; CDR3aa: CASSQERPSYNEQFF
d_gene: NA; v_gene: TRBV5-1; abundance: NA; j_gene: TRBJ1-5; CDR3nt: TGCGCCAGCAGCTTGGGAGACTTTCCAAATCAGCCCCAGCATTTT; CDR3aa: CASSLGDFPNQPQHF
d_gene: NA; v_gene: TRBV27; abundance: once; j_gene: TRBJ1-4; CDR3nt: TGTGCCAGCAGTCAAGGGGTTGAGGATGAAAAACTGTTTTTT; CDR3aa: CASSQGVEDEKLFF
d_gene: NA; v_gene: TRBV5-6; abundance: few; j_gene: TRBJ2-7; CDR3nt: TGTGCCAGCAGCGGGTTGGGCAGGGGCATTCTCGAATCGACCTACGAGCAGTACTTC; CDR3aa: CASSGLGRGILESTYEQYF
d_gene: TRBD2; v_gene: TRBV5-1; abundance: once; j_gene: TRBJ2-2; CDR3nt: TGCGCCAGCAGCCCGACTAGCGGGGACACCGGGGAGCTGTTTTTT; CDR3aa: CASSPTSGDTGELFF
d_gene: TRBD1; v_gene: TRBV5-1; abundance: once; j_gene: TRBJ1-5; CDR3nt: TGCGCCAGCAGCCACGGACAGGGCGATCAGCCCCAGCATTTT; CDR3aa: CASSHGQGDQPQHF
d_gene: NA; v_gene: TRBV25-1; abundance: few; j_gene: TRBJ1-6; CDR3nt: TGTGCCAGCAGTGGGGGCACGCCTAATTCACCCCTCCACTTT; CDR3aa: CASSGGTPNSPLHF
d_gene: NA; v_gene: TRBV29-1; abundance: NA; j_gene: TRBJ1-5; CDR3nt: TGCAGCGTTGTATGGGCAGTTAATCAGCCCCAGCATTTT; CDR3aa: CSVVWAVNQPQHF
d_gene: NA; v_gene: TRBV5-5; abundance: once; j_gene: TRBJ2-7; CDR3nt: TGTGCCAGCAGCTTACAGGGTCTTAGCTCCTACGAGCAGTACTTC; CDR3aa: CASSLQGLSSYEQYF